This T cell receptor beta chain stems from a study of T-cell memory formation after mild COVID-19. For the study at large: TCR clusters mostly belonged to single donors.

This clonotype occurred a few times. What it binds is unknown. Employing constant-segment primers, 5'RACE generated TCR alpha and TCR beta cDNA libraries bearing sample barcodes and UMIs. TCRdb independently ran MiXCR on the 5' RACE reads; one entry per CDR3 protein. The sample shows around 530,000 distinct CDR3 sequences, less than 25% of them seen only once. The CDR3 runs to 15 residues. V shed 6 bases, J shed 2 bases, and the junction held 3 bases outside the gene matches. Germline CDR1 reads SSHAT; CDR2 reads FNYEAQ (reference sequence). Study findings and constraints: CD4/CD8 balance held among clones contracting day 15 to 85, and later expanders leaned CD4+.

The chain has TRBV7-7 and TRBJ2-5, with 13 bases matching TRBD2. This clonotype was obtained from an adult woman who had mild COVID-19 (a few samples of this study predate the infection). Cell type and time point are not known. The sequencing input was PBMCs or a T cell subset sorted from them (not recorded which). The CDR3 here is CASRQLAGGQETQYF. CDR3 bases: TGTGCCAGCAGACAACTAGCGGGGGGGCAAGAGACCCAGTACTTC.